Below are 10 T cell receptor beta chains sequenced from a single sample in a study of regulatory T cells in long-lasting Graves disease. Time point specified: newly diagnosed GD, antithyroid drugs for less than 3 months. After RNA was extracted from PBMCs, the TCR library was made from it. For TCR beta, libraries came from iRepertoire HTBI primers and Arm-PCR of CDR3 regions. Each CDR3 protein is one row after TCRdb ran MiXCR on the multiplex PCR reads. The sample has more than 450,000 distinct CDR3 sequences, roughly 15% seen once. These records were also assigned to another study, of T cells in Graves' hyperthyroidism and ophthalmopathy.

The material was peripheral blood mononuclear cells (PBMCs), obtained at new diagnosis, from a patient treated with antithyroid drugs. The receptors originated from a man aged 35 to 55 with Graves disease.

CDR3 in DNA: TGTGCCACCAGCAGAGAAAAGGATGTGAGCATCCACTTT. This gives the protein CATSREKDVSIHF. V usage is TRBV15 and J usage is TRBJ1-6, with unresolved D. The V end was cut by 0 bases, the J end by 17 bases, with 14 bases between. The germline V gene encodes CDR1 LNHNV and CDR2 YYDKDF (reference sequence). The CDR3 is made up of 13 amino acids. The complete variable domain, with remaining parts taken from reference TRBV15 and TRBJ1-6, reads DAMVIQNPRYQVTQFGKPVTLSCSQTLNHNVMYWYQQKSSQAPKLLFHYYDKDFNNEADTPDNFQSRRPNTSFCFLDIRSPGLGDTAMYLCATSREKDVSIHFGNGTRLTVT.

In its sample, this clonotype was seen many times. The rearrangement links TRBV2 to TRBJ2-2, with 7 bases matching TRBD1. The trim removed 6 bases at V and 14 bases at J, leaving 9 bases unmatched. The CDR3 is 12 residues long. Looked up from germline, CDR1 is SNHLY and CDR2 is FYNNEI. The CDR3 sequence is CASSETGQALFF. The CDR3 nucleotides read TGTGCCAGCAGCGAAACCGGACAGGCTCTGTTTTTT.

This clonotype was seen repeatedly, ten times or more. CDR3 sequence reads: CASSLNGEGTEAFF. CDR3 nucleotide sequence: TGCGCCAGCAGCTTGAACGGGGAGGGCACTGAAGCTTTCTTT. The chain is built from TRBV5-1 and TRBJ1-1; D not resolved. The germline gives CDR1 SGHRS, CDR2 YFSETQ. The V end was cut by 1 base, the J end by 4 bases, with 11 bases between. The CDR3 has 14 amino acids.

On this clonotype itself: This may be a read error: a much more frequent sequence differs by one nucleotide. This sequence joins TRBV3-1 and TRBJ1-4; 12 positions match TRBD1. From germline, CDR1 is LGHDT and CDR2 YNNKEL (reference sequence). The CDR3 contains 16 residues. The CDR3 region is CASSSGTGGASEKLSF. CDR3 coding DNA: TGTGCCAGCTCTTCCGGGACAGGGGGCGCAAGTGAAAAACTGTCTTTT. The complete variable domain, with remaining parts taken from reference TRBV3-1 and TRBJ1-4, reads DTAVSQTPKYLVTQMGNDKSIKCEQNLGHDTMYWYKQDSKKFLKIMFSYNNKELIINETVPNRFSPKSPDKAHLNLHINSLELGDSAVYFCASSSGTGGASEKLSFGSGTQLSVL.

This clonotype was recorded many times. The chain is built from TRBV12-3 or TRBV12-4 and TRBJ2-2; TRBD1 agrees at 8 bases. The trim removed 7 bases at V and 0 bases at J, leaving 4 bases unmatched. This CDR3 region has 15 residues. The CDR3 spells CASIPTGANTGELFF. The CDR3 DNA is TGTGCCAGCATCCCGACAGGGGCGAACACCGGGGAGCTGTTTTTT.

This clonotype was detected only a few times. The chain recombines TRBV18 with TRBJ1-6; D may be TRBD1 (5 bases). CDR3 length: 13 amino acids. The V end lost 3 bases, the J end lost 12 bases, and 12 bases lay between the germline ends. Germline V gene lookup returns CDR1 KGHSH and CDR2 LQKENI. The CDR3 sequence is CASSPPPGGPLHF. CDR3 in DNA: TGTGCCAGCTCACCGCCACCGGGGGGACCCCTCCACTTT.

The V call is TRBV28, the J call TRBJ2-1, with D possibly TRBD1 on 6 matching bases. Trimming removed 2 bases from V and 8 bases from J, with 25 bases in between. From germline, CDR1 is MDHEN and CDR2 SYDVKM. This CDR3 comprises 18 residues. In DNA form, the CDR3 reads TGTGCCAGCAGTTTAGTTGTGGGGACAAAATTTATAGGGGATGAGCAGTTCTTC. Translation gives CASSLVVGTKFIGDEQFF.

The gene calls are TRBV10-3 and TRBJ1-5; weak D call: TRBD1 (6 bases). Germline CDR1 is ENHRY and CDR2 is SYGVKD. Trimming stripped 10 bases from V and 1 base from J, with 29 bases between. The CDR3 length is 19 residues. The CDR3 DNA follows: TGTGCCACCAATCCGGGACAAGGGCAAGGATTGGGGAGCAATCAGCCCCAGCATTTT. Translating it yields CATNPGQGQGLGSNQPQHF.

This clonotype occurred many times. The chain recombines TRBV2 with TRBJ2-5; 16 bases match TRBD2. The CDR3 extends over 16 amino acids. The germline gives CDR1 SNHLY, CDR2 FYNNEI. Trimming at V came to 6 bases and at J to 7 bases, leaving 8 bases not matched to a gene. The DNA for the CDR3 is TGTGCCAGCAGGAGGGGGACTAGCGGGAGGGAAGGGACCCAGTACTTC. Translation: CASRRGTSGREGTQYF.

This clonotype was observed at least ten times. The chain links TRBV12-5 to TRBJ2-7; 14 positions match TRBD2. This CDR3 is built from 17 residues. Per germline, CDR1 LGHNT and CDR2 FRNRAP. Trimming took 0 bases from V and 7 from J; bases not matched to a gene: 8. This chain's CDR3 is CASGLVLGLAGANEQYF. The CDR3 DNA reads as TGTGCTAGTGGTTTGGTACTGGGACTAGCGGGAGCAAATGAGCAGTACTTC.